The sequence of this TCR beta chain was determined in a study of monozygotic twins with cystic fibrosis. Germline CDR1 reads SGDLS; CDR2 reads YYNGEE. V was pared by 4 bases and J by 11 bases, with 15 bases between. The CDR3 has 12 amino acids. General study points: V usage most resembled the co-twin in 13 of 16 pairs.

Produced via immunoSEQ multiplex PCR; TCRdb's table is partial and in-frame only. The data contain 25,000 to 35,000 clones, around four fifths of them singletons. Worth noting for this clone: What it recognizes is unknown.

The sequenced material came from blood. This chain links TRBV9 with TRBJ1-1, with TRBD1 as a possible D gene (6 bases). The receptor's source is a girl aged 2 to 10 with cystic fibrosis. The CDR3 DNA reads TGTGCCAGCAGCCCCAGGGGTTTGGGCGCTTTCTTT. It translates to CASSPRGLGAFF.